Sequencing of this TCR beta chain was carried out in a study of T cell responses to AZD1222 COVID-19 vaccine. TCRdb's copy holds only in-frame clones and misses some; the assay was immunoSEQ multiplex PCR. The repertoire holds roughly 200,000 clones, with around 93% as singletons. The material sequenced was peripheral blood, taken 28 days after the second dose of the MenACWY control vaccine. This clonotype originated in an adult who received the MenACWY meningococcal vaccine as a control.

DNA for the CDR3: TGTGCCAGCAGCCAGTCCTACGAGCAGTACTTC. It is translated as CASSQSYEQYF. The J gene is TRBJ2-7, the V gene TRBV14; D call uncertain. This CDR3 contains 11 residues. Trimming shortened V by 3 bases and J by 1 base, and 1 base separated the two germline ends. Per germline, CDR1 SGHDN and CDR2 FVKESK.